These 26 T cell receptor beta chains share one sample of origin, sequenced in a study of blood T cells in healthy people across ages. The authors ran a second PCR of about 6 to 11 cycles using a sample-barcoded 5' primer and a J-beta primer mix. One entry per CDR3 protein, called by TCRdb with MiXCR from the 5' RACE reads. The sample shows more than 650,000 distinct CDR3 sequences, roughly 53% of them seen only once. Material for sequencing was blood. These receptor sequences come from a man aged 80 or over in good health.

Turning to this clonotype: An end of the junction differs from the germline gene, which may be a read error. V is TRBV24-1 and J is TRBJ2-1, with 7 bases aligning to TRBD2. The germline V gene encodes CDR1 KGHDR and CDR2 SFDVKD. The length of the CDR3 is 15 residues. The CDR3 DNA follows: TGTGCCACCCGTGACAGCGGGGCCGGCAGGGATGAGCAGTTCTTC. Translation: CATRDSGAGRDEQFF.

The chain carries TRBV3-1 and TRBJ2-2; TRBD2 might be the D (6 bases). The germline CDR1 and CDR2 sequences are LGHDT and YNNKEL (reference sequence). The CDR3 is 17 residues long. V was cut by 1 base and J by 2 bases, with 14 bases left in between. The CDR3 coding sequence is TGTGCCAGCAGCCAAGTCCCTGGCGGGGCAAACACCGGGGAGCTGTTTTTT. As protein: CASSQVPGGANTGELFF.

Note on this clonotype: One junction end does not reproduce the germline sequence, and a read error may be involved. This sequence joins TRBV9 and TRBJ2-1; 8 positions agree with TRBD2. This CDR3 has 15 residues. From germline, CDR1 is SGDLS and CDR2 YYNGEE. The CDR3, as DNA: TGTACCAGCAGCGCCCGCGGGGGGATCTACAATGAGCAGTTCTTC. Translating gives CTSSARGGIYNEQFF.

The chain combines TRBV12-3 or TRBV12-4 with TRBJ2-7, with D perhaps given as TRBD1 or TRBD2 (5 bases each). CDR3 length: 14 amino acids. V dropped 0 bases and J dropped 6 bases, with 12 bases sitting between them. CDR3 sequence reads: CASSLAQGASEQYF. The CDR3, as DNA: TGTGCCAGCAGTTTAGCGCAGGGAGCTTCCGAGCAGTACTTC.

CDR3 loop: CASHSGRQQVMNTEAFF. DNA for the CDR3: TGTGCCAGCCATAGTGGACGACAACAGGTCATGAACACTGAAGCTTTCTTT. The chain is built from TRBV27 and TRBJ1-1; the D gene is possibly TRBD1 (5 bases). CDR1 MNHEY and CDR2 SMNVEV come from the germline V gene (reference sequence). The length of the CDR3 is 17 residues. The V and J ends lost 8 bases and 0 bases respectively, with 22 bases between them.

This rearrangement joins TRBV20-1 to TRBJ2-4; 7 bases fit TRBD1. The germline V gene has CDR1 DFQATT and CDR2 SNEGSKA (reference sequence). V dropped 6 bases and J dropped 1; count of bases not matched to a gene: 6. The CDR3 length is 14 residues. For the CDR3, the DNA is TGCAGTGCCCCAGTAGGGGGCGCCAAAAACATTCAGTACTTC. This sequence encodes CSAPVGGAKNIQYF.

The chain uses TRBV10-3 and TRBJ2-5, with D possibly matching TRBD1 (5 bases). The J call is doubtful: the DNA matches TRBJ2-7 better. This CDR3 has 15 residues. Germline V CDR1 and CDR2: ENHRY, SYGVKD. The CDR3 protein is CAISGGARFRYEQYF. The CDR3 DNA is TGTGCCATCAGTGGGGGCGCGAGATTTCGCTACGAGCAGTACTTC.

The chain employs TRBV7-6 and TRBJ1-2, with a weak D call TRBD1 (5 bases). Between the trimmed V and J ends, which lost 5 bases and 3 bases, there was a span of 16 bases. The CDR3 is 15 residues long. Germline CDR1 is SGHVS and CDR2 is FNYEAQ. The CDR3 spells CASSPTDSIDYGYTF. Written as DNA, the CDR3 is TGTGCCAGCAGCCCAACCGACAGTATTGACTATGGCTACACCTTC.

This chain uses TRBV6-6 with TRBJ2-7; D possibly corresponds to TRBD1 (5 bases). Germline V gene sequence: CDR1 MNHNY, CDR2 SVGAGI (reference sequence). The V gene lost 6 bases and the J gene lost 0 bases, with 15 bases spanning the gap. This CDR3 region has 15 residues. The CDR3 protein is CASRNGQLSSYEQYF. The CDR3 coding sequence is TGTGCCAGCAGGAATGGACAATTAAGCTCCTACGAGCAGTACTTC.

In its sample, this clonotype was seen a few times. The chain employs TRBV7-6 and TRBJ2-5; TRBD2 aligns across 7 bases. Germline V gives CDR1 SGHVS, CDR2 FNYEAQ. This CDR3 spans 16 amino acids. V lost 5 bases to trimming and J lost 1 base; unmatched junction nucleotides: 10. In DNA, the CDR3 is TGTGCCAGCAGCGCCGGTGGGGAGGGCCTCCAAGAGACCCAGTACTTC. This sequence encodes CASSAGGEGLQETQYF. Based on the CDR3 plus reference TRBV7-6 and TRBJ2-5, the full variable domain is GAGVSQSPRYKVTKRGQDVALRCDPISGHVSLYWYRQALGQGPEFLTYFNYEAQQDKSGLPNDRFSAERPEGSISTLTIQRTEQRDSAMYRCASSAGGEGLQETQYFGPGTRLLVL.

The J gene is TRBJ2-7, the V gene TRBV7-9; 8 nucleotides align to TRBD1. Germline CDR1 and CDR2: SEHNR and FQNEAQ (reference sequence). With V trimmed by 5 bases and J by 2 bases, 14 bases remained unmatched. The CDR3 runs to 17 residues. The CDR3 sequence: CASSPSDRARRAYEQYF. The CDR3 DNA is TGTGCCAGCAGCCCATCGGACAGGGCTCGAAGGGCCTACGAGCAGTACTTC.

The chain couples TRBV29-1 to TRBJ1-2; 7 bases fit TRBD1. J was trimmed by 6 bases and V by 7 bases; bases with no gene match: 11. This CDR3 has 13 amino acids. Germline V lookup: CDR1 SQVTM, CDR2 ANQGSEA. The CDR3 coding sequence is TGCAGCGCTGGGGGGGGAGGGGGCGATGGCTACACCTTC. Amino acids: CSAGGGGGDGYTF.

The chain links TRBV25-1 to TRBJ1-1; no definite D call. The CDR3 loop spans 11 amino acids. Between the trimmed V and J ends, which lost 3 bases and 6 bases, there was a span of 5 bases. Germline loops: CDR1 MGHDK, CDR2 SYGVNS. CDR3 DNA: TGTGCCAGCAGTGACGGTGCTGAAGCTTTCTTT. Translated, it gives CASSDGAEAFF.

The chain employs TRBV2 and TRBJ1-1; 7 nucleotides align to TRBD1. The CDR3 contains 13 residues. Germline lookup yields CDR1 SNHLY and CDR2 FYNNEI. Trimming cost V 5 bases and J 2 bases; bases outside gene matches: 2. CDR3 protein: CASSRDSNTEAFF. The CDR3 coding sequence is TGTGCCAGCAGTCGGGACAGTAACACTGAAGCTTTCTTT. Supplemented by reference TRBV2 and TRBJ1-1, the full variable domain reads EPEVTQTPSHQVTQMGQEVILRCVPISNHLYFYWYRQILGQKVEFLVSFYNNEISEKSEIFDDQFSVERPDGSNFTLKIRSTKLEDSAMYFCASSRDSNTEAFFGQGTRLTVV.

This chain uses TRBV12-3 or TRBV12-4 with TRBJ2-4; 8 bases fit TRBD1. The DNA end favors TRBJ2-7, so the J call may be wrong. This CDR3 has 16 amino acids. As DNA, the CDR3 is TGTGCCAGCAGTTTAGGGGACAGGAATCGAGGTGACGAGCAGTACTTC. Translated: CASSLGDRNRGDEQYF.

The rearrangement links TRBV20-1 to TRBJ1-5; D call uncertain. Trimming removed 8 bases from V and 6 bases from J, with 5 bases in between. The CDR3 runs 9 residues. Per germline, CDR1 DFQATT and CDR2 SNEGSKA (reference sequence). The CDR3 spells CSPFQPQHF. The CDR3 nucleotides are TGCAGTCCCTTTCAGCCCCAGCATTTT.

This clonotype was seen a few times. The chain is built from TRBV5-1 and TRBJ2-1; D unclear. Germline CDR1 is SGHRS and CDR2 is YFSETQ. The CDR3 is 13 amino acids. V was shortened by 6 bases and J by 4 bases, with 11 bases between the two germline ends. CDR3 DNA sequence: TGCGCCAGCAAGGTGGCAGCTTACAATGAGCAGTTCTTC. It translates to CASKVAAYNEQFF.

The rearrangement uses TRBV20-1 and TRBJ2-7; TRBD1 matches 7 bases. The CDR3 is made up of 16 amino acids. J was trimmed by 4 bases and V by 3 bases; bases with no gene match: 15. Germline assignment: CDR1 DFQATT and CDR2 SNEGSKA (reference sequence). The chain's CDR3 is CSASNWKGAGLYEQYF. The CDR3 bases are TGCAGTGCTAGCAATTGGAAGGGGGCAGGGCTGTACGAGCAGTACTTC.

This clonotype was counted many times. The chain joins TRBV12-3 or TRBV12-4 to TRBJ2-5; D is unclear. The CDR3 extends over 16 amino acids. V was trimmed by 3 bases and J by 1 base, leaving 15 bases between them. For the CDR3, the DNA is TGTGCCAGCAGTTTGATAGTACACCCGGCCCAAGAGACCCAGTACTTC. Amino acids: CASSLIVHPAQETQYF.

The rearrangement uses TRBV7-2 and TRBJ2-5, with 10 bases that match TRBD2. This CDR3 has 15 residues. The V gene's germline CDR1 is SGHTA and CDR2 FQGNSA. The V segment lost 6 bases and the J segment 5 bases; nucleotides outside the gene matches: 9. Here the CDR3 DNA reads TGTGCCAGCAGACCTATAGCGGGAGGAGGGGAGACCCAGTACTTC. Its translation is CASRPIAGGGETQYF.

This clonotype was counted a few times. The rearrangement uses TRBV18 and TRBJ2-5, with 7 bases aligning to TRBD1. The J call is in doubt because the DNA end fits TRBJ2-7 better. The V gene's germline CDR1 is KGHSH and CDR2 LQKENI. This CDR3 comprises 13 residues. The CDR3 nucleotides are TGTGCCAGCTCAAAGACAGGGCTTGACGAGCAGTACTTC. Its protein is CASSKTGLDEQYF.

This clonotype has a handful of counts. V is TRBV10-3 and J is TRBJ2-5; TRBD2 matches 13 bases. Germline loops: CDR1 ENHRY, CDR2 SYGVKD. With V trimmed by 0 bases and J by 3 bases, 10 bases remained unmatched. This CDR3 is built from 19 residues. The DNA of the CDR3 is TGTGCCATCAGTGAGTCGGGGACTAGCGGGATAGGCGTCGAAGAGACCCAGTACTTC. This translates into CAISESGTSGIGVEETQYF.

This clonotype was seen many times. As DNA, the CDR3 is TGTGCCAGCAGCGTGCTTGGGTCCGGAAACACCATATATTTT. Amino acids: CASSVLGSGNTIYF. This rearrangement joins TRBV9 to TRBJ1-3, with D unresolved. The CDR3 is 14 amino acids. Looked up from germline, CDR1 is SGDLS and CDR2 is YYNGEE. Deletions cut 2 bases from V and 4 bases from J, with 10 bases between.

The rearrangement uses TRBV5-1 and TRBJ2-7; TRBD2 agrees at 12 bases. V shed 4 bases and J 1 base; nucleotides not matched to a gene: 12. This CDR3 spans 18 amino acids. Germline CDR1 SGHRS, CDR2 YFSETQ. The DNA for the CDR3 is TGCGCCAGCAGCCCGGGACTAGCGGGTCCGGGAGGTTCCTACGAGCAGTACTTC. Translating it yields CASSPGLAGPGGSYEQYF.

The gene calls are TRBV27 and TRBJ2-7; 7 bases map to TRBD2. The CDR3 consists of 14 residues. The junction had 6 bases not matched to a gene; V was cut back by 4 bases and J by 3 bases. Germline V CDR1 and CDR2: MNHEY, SMNVEV (reference sequence). DNA for the CDR3: TGTGCCAGCAGTTCCGGGACTACCTACTACGAGCAGTACTTC. This encodes CASSSGTTYYEQYF.

This chain links TRBV20-1 with TRBJ2-7; TRBD1 matches at 8 bases. The germline V gene has CDR1 DFQATT and CDR2 SNEGSKA (reference sequence). CDR3 length: 16 residues. The J segment lost 3 bases and the V segment lost 6 bases, leaving 16 bases of the junction unmatched. The CDR3 nucleotides are TGCAGTGCCTCCCGTAAGGGGACAGGTGCCAGCTACGAGCAGTACTTC. Translated: CSASRKGTGASYEQYF.